This T cell receptor beta chain was observed in a study of CD8+ T cells in alopecia areata. This clone turned up a few times. Investigators isolated RNA and reverse transcribed it into cDNA to act as the sequencing template. Data came from immunoSEQ multiplex PCR; TCRdb stores just in-frame clones and leaves some out. The top ten hold approximately 3% of the sample, which has around 120,000 clones, approximately 38% seen once. Germline V gene sequence: CDR1 SGDLS, CDR2 YYNGEE. V was shortened by 3 bases and J by 2 bases, with 5 bases between the two germline ends. The CDR3 spans 12 residues. The chain couples TRBV9 to TRBJ1-1; D unclear. The clonotype comes from a human donor with alopecia areata. The sample consisted of CD4+ T cells sorted from blood. CDR3 DNA: TGTGCCAGCAGCGCAACTAACACTGAAGCTTTCTTT. This encodes CASSATNTEAFF.